The present entry profiles one T cell receptor beta chain with its context. Its antigen is currently unknown. The CDR3 covers 14 residues. V was cut by 3 bases and J by 2 bases, with 10 bases left in between. The record originates from a study of identical twins. Regarding the study as a whole: Potential partial confounding of zero-insertion analyses by invariant MAIT and iNKT cells was noted. Conclusions relied on cross-sectional statistical analysis, not following the same donors.

Healthy Caucasians alone served as donors. TCRdb reanalysed the 5' RACE reads using MiXCR and keeps one entry per CDR3 protein. Of 1.5 million to 2 million distinct CDR3 sequences listed, 25% to 35% were seen once; the top ten hold over 0.25%. The chain links TRBV12-3 or TRBV12-4 to TRBJ1-2; TRBD1 might be the D (5 bases). Sequences were obtained from cord blood. The TCR was taken from a newborn girl in good health. The DNA for the CDR3 is TGTGCCAGCAGTTTTGGGACTGAGAACTATGGCTACACCTTC. It encodes CASSFGTENYGYTF.